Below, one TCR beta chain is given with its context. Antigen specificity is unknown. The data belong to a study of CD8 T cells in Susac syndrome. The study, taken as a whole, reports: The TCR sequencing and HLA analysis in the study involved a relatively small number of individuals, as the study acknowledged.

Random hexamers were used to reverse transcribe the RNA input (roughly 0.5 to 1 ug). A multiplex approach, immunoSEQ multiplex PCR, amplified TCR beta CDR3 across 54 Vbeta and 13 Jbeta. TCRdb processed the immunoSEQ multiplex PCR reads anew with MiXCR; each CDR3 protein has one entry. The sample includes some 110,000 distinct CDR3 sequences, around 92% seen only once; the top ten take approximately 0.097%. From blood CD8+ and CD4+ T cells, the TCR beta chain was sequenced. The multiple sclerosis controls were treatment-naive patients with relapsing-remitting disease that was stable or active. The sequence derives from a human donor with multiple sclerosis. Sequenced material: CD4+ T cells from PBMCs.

Here the CDR3 DNA reads TGTGCCAGCACGGCATCTCCCTACGAGCAGTACTTC. Encoded protein: CASTASPYEQYF. V is TRBV7-9 and J is TRBJ2-7; D gene ambiguous. CDR1 SEHNR and CDR2 FQNEAQ come from the germline V gene (reference sequence). Trimming stripped 7 bases from V and 2 bases from J, with 9 bases between. The CDR3 has 12 amino acids.